This TCR beta chain was obtained from a study of CD8+ T cells in alopecia areata. Study context: The drug, tofacitinib, lasted 6 to 18 months, followed by 6 months off drug.

It was from PBMCs that CD4+ and CD8+ T cells were sorted. In its sample, this clone was seen a few times. Its antigen is undetermined. Regarding the study as a whole: Alphabeta T cells residing in normal skin are also sequenced in scalp samples.

The germline gives CDR1 MGHDK, CDR2 SYGVNS. After removal of 6 bases from V and 2 bases from J, the junction contained 2 bases not matched to a gene. The CDR3 covers 15 residues. The authors extracted RNA and reverse transcribed it into cDNA as the sequencing template. The table came from immunoSEQ multiplex PCR; TCRdb's copy has only in-frame clones and leaves some out. The repertoire holds roughly 200,000 clones, with almost 65% as singletons. The chain recombines TRBV25-1 with TRBJ2-3; TRBD2 agrees at 13 bases. Specimen: CD4+ T cells sorted from blood, collected at week 0. This sequence originates from a human donor with alopecia areata. The CDR3 protein is CASRGLAGYTDTQYF. CDR3 nucleotide sequence: TGTGCCAGCAGGGGACTAGCGGGATACACAGATACGCAGTATTTT.